This paragraph reports one TCR beta chain. Its antigen is not known. Some clones are missing from TCRdb's copy, which holds only in-frame ones; the method was immunoSEQ multiplex PCR. The sample includes some 2,500,000 clones, just under 95% seen only once; the top ten take 0.37%. This entry is derived from a study of shared clonotypes between healthy human individuals. This CDR3 has 16 residues. The junction had 7 bases not matched to a gene; V was cut back by 1 base and J by 7 bases. Germline CDR1 and CDR2: SGDLS and YYNGEE. The study's findings and limits: Despite large depth, sorted-subset datasets appeared incompletely sequenced.

The specimen sequenced was naive CD4+ T cells from PBMCs. Regarding subset: CD45RA+ positively selected. This rearrangement joins TRBV9 to TRBJ2-2; 10 bases are shared with TRBD2. This sequence was found in a man between 18 and 29 years old in good health. Some clones in this sample may be carry-over from other donors' samples. The CDR3, as DNA: TGTGCCAGCAGCGTACGAGCGGGAGGGGCTGACGGGGAGCTGTTTTTT. The encoded protein is CASSVRAGGADGELFF.